This T cell receptor beta chain was found in a study of cytotoxic CD8 clonotypes in ibrutinib-treated CLL. Depth targeted 1 in 200,000 to 1 in 1 million T cells, averaging 10x coverage per clonotype. Here immunoSEQ multiplex PCR was the method, and the copy in TCRdb shows in-frame clones only, minus some. The sample consists of about 330,000 clones, roughly 67% of them appearing once. Concerning this clone itself: No antigen is known for it.

Study outcomes and limitations: Baseline clonality, above age-matched healthy donor levels, tracked circulating CD8+ T-cell counts.

This CDR3 is built from 13 residues. CDR1 and CDR2 (germline): WNHNN, SYGVQD (reference sequence). The V end lost 3 bases, the J end lost 1 base, and 6 bases lay between the germline ends. The material sequenced was PBMCs, taken after 36 months of ibrutinib treatment. J is TRBJ1-1 and V is TRBV10-1; D is unclear. The source is a human donor with chronic lymphocytic leukemia. The CDR3 DNA reads as TGCGCCAGCAGTGATGAGAAGAACACTGAAGCTTTCTTT. This encodes CASSDEKNTEAFF.